A selection of T cell receptor beta chains follows, all from one sample in a study of shared clonotypes between healthy human individuals. Data came from immunoSEQ multiplex PCR; TCRdb stores just in-frame clones and leaves some out. The table lists over 150,000 clones, around 63% of them singletons. The sample taken for sequencing was memory CD4+ T cells sorted from blood. The receptors were sampled from a man aged 30-40 years in good health. Both conserved end residues are part of each CDR3. Each record gives: CDR3 protein, CDR3 DNA, D gene, V gene, J gene, clone size. A D gene is named only where the DNA matches it firmly. Expanded clones get a size class; other rows say once, few or many, or leave the size out.

CDR3: CASSPRQQGDTQYF
DNA: TGTGCCAGCTCACCGCGCCAACAGGGCGATACGCAGTATTTT
D: NA
V: TRBV18
J: TRBJ2-3
size: NA

CDR3: CASSSLERESDQYF
DNA: TGTGCCAGCAGTTCCCTCGAGCGGGAGTCGGACCAGTACTTC
D: TRBD2
V: TRBV28
J: TRBJ2-5
size: NA

CDR3: CASKRLWRYEQYF
DNA: TGTGCCAGCAAGCGACTCTGGCGTTACGAGCAGTACTTC
D: NA
V: TRBV28
J: TRBJ2-7
size: few

CDR3: CASSPPGGANVLTF
DNA: TGTGCCAGCTCACCACCGGGAGGGGCCAACGTCCTGACTTTC
D: NA
V: TRBV18
J: TRBJ2-6
size: few

CDR3: CASSPVRGGVNTEAFF
DNA: TGTGCCAGCTCACCAGTCCGGGGGGGCGTGAACACTGAAGCTTTCTTT
D: NA
V: TRBV18
J: TRBJ1-1
size: NA

CDR3: CASSGGQVHGYGYTF
DNA: TGTGCCAGCAGTGGTGGACAGGTCCACGGATATGGCTACACCTTC
D: TRBD1
V: TRBV6-1
J: TRBJ1-2
size: NA

CDR3: CASSLFLTGAGGAFF
DNA: TGTGCCAGCAGTTTATTCCTTACAGGGGCGGGAGGAGCTTTCTTT
D: TRBD1
V: TRBV28
J: TRBJ1-1
size: NA

CDR3: CASSAGRSSYNEQFF
DNA: TGTGCCAGCAGTGCCGGGCGGAGCTCCTACAATGAGCAGTTCTTC
D: NA
V: TRBV7-2
J: TRBJ2-1
size: NA

CDR3: CASSRTGANYGYTF
DNA: TGTGCCAGCAGCCGGACAGGGGCTAACTATGGCTACACCTTC
D: TRBD1
V: TRBV5-5
J: TRBJ1-2
size: few

CDR3: CASSLARLAGGETQYF
DNA: TGCGCCAGCAGCTTGGCCCGACTAGCGGGAGGGGAGACCCAGTACTTC
D: TRBD2
V: TRBV5-1
J: TRBJ2-5
size: NA

CDR3: CASRRQGVLDGELFF
DNA: TGTGCCAGCAGAAGACAGGGGGTTTTGGACGGGGAGCTGTTTTTT
D: TRBD1
V: TRBV6-1
J: TRBJ2-2
size: NA

CDR3: CASSVGRTTNEKLFF
DNA: TGTGCCAGCAGCGTAGGACGGACAACTAATGAAAAACTGTTTTTT
D: NA
V: TRBV9
J: TRBJ1-4
size: NA

CDR3: CASRQDRGTNEQYF
DNA: TGTGCCAGCAGGCAGGACAGGGGAACCAACGAGCAGTACTTC
D: TRBD1
V: TRBV6-1
J: TRBJ2-7
size: NA

CDR3: CASSAGSGETQYF
DNA: TGCGCCAGCTCGGCCGGTAGTGGGGAGACCCAGTACTTC
D: NA
V: TRBV5-1
J: TRBJ2-5
size: many

CDR3: CASSLVGYLTGELFF
DNA: TGTGCCAGCAGCTTAGTTGGCTATTTGACCGGGGAGCTGTTTTTT
D: NA
V: TRBV11-2
J: TRBJ2-2
size: NA

CDR3: CASNGQRISGANVLTF
DNA: TGTGCCAGTAACGGACAGAGGATATCTGGGGCCAACGTCCTGACTTTC
D: NA
V: TRBV19
J: TRBJ2-6
size: NA

CDR3: CASSLGTKQETQYF
DNA: TGCGCCAGCAGCTTGGGGACCAAGCAAGAGACCCAGTACTTC
D: NA
V: TRBV5-1
J: TRBJ2-5
size: NA

CDR3: CASSLESTGELFF
DNA: TGTGCCAGCAGCCTCGAATCCACCGGGGAGCTGTTTTTT
D: NA
V: TRBV28
J: TRBJ2-2
size: few

CDR3: CASSLGSGNQPQHF
DNA: TGTGCCAGCAGCCTGGGATCGGGTAATCAGCCCCAGCATTTT
D: NA
V: TRBV7-2
J: TRBJ1-5
size: NA

CDR3: CASSPGQGMFHQPQHF
DNA: TGCGCCAGCAGCCCCGGACAGGGGATGTTCCATCAGCCCCAGCATTTT
D: TRBD1
V: TRBV5-1
J: TRBJ1-5
size: NA

CDR3: CASSPGQTSGNTIYF
DNA: TGTGCCAGCTCACCGGGACAGACCTCTGGAAACACCATATATTTT
D: TRBD1
V: TRBV18
J: TRBJ1-3
size: NA

CDR3: CASSLWGTPRMGVYGYTF
DNA: TGTGCCAGCAGCTTGTGGGGGACCCCCAGGATGGGCGTCTATGGCTACACCTTC
D: NA
V: TRBV5-6
J: TRBJ1-2
size: NA

CDR3: CATSTPGLELRAVHF
DNA: TGTGCCACCAGCACCCCGGGACTAGAATTAAGGGCCGTGCACTTC
D: TRBD2
V: TRBV15
J: TRBJ2-4
size: NA

CDR3: CASSETGRGYTEAFF
DNA: TGTGCCAGCAGTGAGACAGGGAGGGGGTACACTGAAGCTTTCTTT
D: TRBD1
V: TRBV25-1
J: TRBJ1-1
size: NA

CDR3: CASGGGGTDTQYF
DNA: TGTGCCAGCGGGGGGGGCGGGACAGATACGCAGTATTTT
D: NA
V: TRBV28
J: TRBJ2-3
size: NA

CDR3: CATTGLHYGYTF
DNA: TGTGCCACTACGGGACTACACTATGGCTACACCTTC
D: NA
V: TRBV19
J: TRBJ1-2
size: few

CDR3: CAASNSGANVLTF
DNA: TGTGCCGCATCGAACTCTGGGGCCAACGTCCTGACTTTC
D: NA
V: TRBV7-6
J: TRBJ2-6
size: many